These T cell receptor beta chains were read from a single sample in a study of T cell responses to AZD1222 COVID-19 vaccine. Clones were sequenced by immunoSEQ multiplex PCR, and TCRdb holds only the in-frame ones, with some missing. The data show about 180,000 clones, 92% seen once. The source material was peripheral blood, sampled 28 days after the second AZD1222 dose. All receptors come from an adult who received the AZD1222 COVID-19 vaccine. Both conserved end residues are part of each CDR3. The D gene is left open where the match is weak. Clone sizes are given selectively: once, few, many, or a class where the clone is expanded.

j_gene: TRBJ1-1
abundance: -
v_gene: TRBV27
d_gene: -
CDR3nt: TGTGCCAGCAGTTCCTCCTTCTTTGACAGTGAAGCTTTCTTT
CDR3aa: CASSSSFFDSEAFF

j_gene: TRBJ2-1
abundance: medium-sized
v_gene: TRBV6-4
d_gene: -
CDR3nt: TGTGCCAGCAGTGACTCGGGTCTCGATGAGCAGTTCTTC
CDR3aa: CASSDSGLDEQFF

j_gene: TRBJ2-7
abundance: -
v_gene: TRBV2
d_gene: TRBD2
CDR3nt: TGTGCCAGCAGGAGACTAGCGGGAAAAGGCGTCACCTACGAGCAGTACTTC
CDR3aa: CASRRLAGKGVTYEQYF

j_gene: TRBJ2-1
abundance: -
v_gene: TRBV5-4
d_gene: TRBD2
CDR3nt: TGTGCCAGCAAGTCGAGAATCAGCGGGGGGAATGAGCAGTTCTTC
CDR3aa: CASKSRISGGNEQFF

j_gene: TRBJ2-3
abundance: -
v_gene: TRBV27
d_gene: -
CDR3nt: TGTGCCAGCAGTACCTCATTGGCGTCAGATAAACAGAGGCCAGATACGCAGTATTTT
CDR3aa: CASSTSLASDKQRPDTQYF

j_gene: TRBJ2-2
abundance: -
v_gene: TRBV18
d_gene: -
CDR3nt: TGTGCCAGCTCACCGATGGATGGGGGGAACACCGGGGAGCTGTTTTTT
CDR3aa: CASSPMDGGNTGELFF

j_gene: TRBJ1-1
abundance: -
v_gene: TRBV4-1
d_gene: -
CDR3nt: TGCGCCAGCAGCCAGGAGTGGCATTTGAACACTGAAGCTTTCTTT
CDR3aa: CASSQEWHLNTEAFF

j_gene: TRBJ1-1
abundance: -
v_gene: TRBV4-1
d_gene: -
CDR3nt: TGCGCCAGCAGCCTTGGACAGCTTGCATTGAACACTGAAGCTTTCTTT
CDR3aa: CASSLGQLALNTEAFF

j_gene: TRBJ2-7
abundance: -
v_gene: TRBV29-1
d_gene: -
CDR3nt: TGCAGCGTGACAAACTCCTACGAGCAGTACTTC
CDR3aa: CSVTNSYEQYF

j_gene: TRBJ2-7
abundance: -
v_gene: TRBV10-3
d_gene: -
CDR3nt: TGTGCCAGCGTTCGGGACGAATCCTACGAGCAGTACTTC
CDR3aa: CASVRDESYEQYF

j_gene: TRBJ2-3
abundance: -
v_gene: TRBV5-4
d_gene: TRBD1
CDR3nt: TGTGCCAGCAGCTTCCGGACAGGGGAGCCAGATACGCAGTATTTT
CDR3aa: CASSFRTGEPDTQYF

j_gene: TRBJ1-2
abundance: -
v_gene: TRBV7-8
d_gene: -
CDR3nt: TGTGCCAGCAGCAGAAGACGGGATTCCGGTCCCTATGGCTACACCTTC
CDR3aa: CASSRRRDSGPYGYTF

j_gene: TRBJ2-2
abundance: -
v_gene: TRBV9
d_gene: TRBD1
CDR3nt: TGTGCCAGCAGCGCTCAGGGGGCCGGGGAGCTGTTTTTT
CDR3aa: CASSAQGAGELFF

j_gene: TRBJ2-7
abundance: -
v_gene: TRBV5-1
d_gene: TRBD2
CDR3nt: TGCGCCAGCAGCTTGGACGCGGGGGGACCCATTCCCGAGCAGTACTTC
CDR3aa: CASSLDAGGPIPEQYF